The next 21 T cell receptor beta chains were all read from a single sample in a study of CD8+CD57+ T cells in acquired aplastic anemia. The template used for profiling TCR beta VDJ and CDR3 was genomic DNA. MiXCR, applied by TCRdb to the reads, yields one record per CDR3 protein. The sample includes around 64,000 distinct CDR3 sequences, less than 65% of them seen just once. The sample was sorted CD4+, CD8+, or CD8+CD57+ T cells (not recorded which) from PBMCs. These receptors were collected from a human donor in good health, serving as a control.

V and J are TRBV24-1 and TRBJ2-7, with D perhaps matching TRBD1 or TRBD2 (6 bases each). This CDR3 is built from 15 residues. CDR1 is KGHDR, CDR2 SFDVKD, per germline. Trimming removed 3 bases at V and 0 bases at J, with 11 bases between. CDR3 coding DNA: TGTGCCACCAGTGATGTGCGGGACAACTCCTACGAGCAGTACTTC. Protein sequence: CATSDVRDNSYEQYF.

This rearrangement joins TRBV7-9 to TRBJ2-5, with a weak D call TRBD1 (5 bases). Germline CDR1 is SEHNR and CDR2 is FQNEAQ (reference sequence). The CDR3 loop spans 15 amino acids. The V gene lost 4 bases and the J gene lost 4 bases, with 16 bases spanning the gap. The CDR3 region has the DNA TGTGCCAGCAGCTCTCTTGGGGCAGGGCGAGAGACCCAGTACTTC. Translation: CASSSLGAGRETQYF.

This clonotype was detected many times. The chain employs TRBV9 and TRBJ1-6; D is uncertain. CDR3 length: 14 residues. In germline, CDR1 is SGDLS, CDR2 YYNGEE. Between the trimmed V and J ends, which lost 0 bases and 2 bases, there was a span of 3 bases. The CDR3 sequence: CASSVEAYNSPLHF. CDR3 nucleotides: TGTGCCAGCAGCGTAGAAGCCTATAATTCACCCCTCCACTTT.

The chain recombines TRBV2 with TRBJ2-3, with D possibly matching TRBD2 (5 bases). Trimming took 4 bases from V and 6 from J, leaving 14 bases between them. CDR1 and CDR2 (germline): SNHLY, FYNNEI. The CDR3 contains 14 residues. CDR3 loop: CASSAAARGDTQYF. The CDR3 nucleotides are TGTGCCAGCAGTGCGGCAGCCCGCGGGGATACGCAGTATTTT.

Ten or more counts support this clonotype. The V and J genes are TRBV4-2 and TRBJ2-1; TRBD2 matches at 11 bases. Germline V CDR1 and CDR2: LGHNA, YNFKEQ. The CDR3 spans 16 residues. The J segment lost 4 bases and the V segment lost 0 bases, leaving 2 bases of the junction unmatched. CDR3 sequence reads: CASSQEIAGGYNEQFF. The CDR3 DNA reads TGTGCCAGCAGCCAAGAGATAGCGGGAGGGTACAATGAGCAGTTCTTC.

In this sample, this clonotype turned up many times. The chain links TRBV6-4 to TRBJ1-5; D unresolved. Germline V gene sequence: CDR1 MRHNA, CDR2 SNTAGT. The CDR3 extends over 14 amino acids. Trimming took off 6 bases at V and 6 bases at J, with 15 bases between the two ends. DNA of the CDR3: TGTGCCAGCAGACCCAGGAAGGCTCGTCAGCCCCAGCATTTT. Protein: CASRPRKARQPQHF.

The chain is built from TRBV9 and TRBJ2-5, with 12 bases that match TRBD1. The CDR3 has 16 residues. Germline CDR1 reads SGDLS; CDR2 reads YYNGEE. V lost 8 bases and J lost 0; bases outside the gene matches: 8. CDR3 sequence (DNA): TGTGCCAGGCCTGGGGACAGGGGGCATAACCAAGAGACCCAGTACTTC. Its protein is CARPGDRGHNQETQYF.

This clonotype has ten or more counts. A much larger clone differs from this one at a single base, so this may be a read error. The chain uses TRBV10-3 and TRBJ2-1; maybe TRBD1 (5 bases). The length of the CDR3 is 13 residues. In germline, CDR1 is ENHRY, CDR2 SYGVKD. The CDR3 region is CAISDRQYSEQFF. The CDR3 DNA reads TGTGCCATCAGTGATCGACAGTACAGTGAGCAGTTCTTC.

This chain connects TRBV10-3 to TRBJ2-7; D may be TRBD1 (6 bases). Trimming left V 9 bases short and J 0 bases short, with 9 bases between. The CDR3 is 12 amino acids. The germline V gene encodes CDR1 ENHRY and CDR2 SYGVKD. CDR3 DNA sequence: TGTGCCATAGGACAGCCCTCCTACGAGCAGTACTTC. As protein: CAIGQPSYEQYF.

The V call is TRBV10-1, the J call TRBJ1-1, with TRBD1 identical over 8 bases. Germline trimming cut 6 bases from V and 4 bases from J; bases unmatched to any gene: 7. The V gene's germline CDR1 is WNHNN and CDR2 SYGVQD (reference sequence). This CDR3 region has 14 residues. CDR3 coding DNA: TGCGCCAGCAGCCCAGGACAGGGCCTCACTGAAGCTTTCTTT. It codes for CASSPGQGLTEAFF.

This clonotype was found a few times. The CDR3 loop is CSARGDSPLHF. CDR3 DNA: TGCAGTGCTAGGGGCGATTCACCCCTCCACTTT. V and J are TRBV20-1 and TRBJ1-6, with D uncertain. The CDR3 is 11 amino acids. Trimming shortened V by 3 bases and J by 8 bases, and 5 bases separated the two germline ends. CDR1 and CDR2 (germline): DFQATT, SNEGSKA (reference sequence).

This clonotype was picked up one time. V is TRBV11-2 and J is TRBJ2-5; 9 nucleotides agree with TRBD1. The CDR3 runs 16 residues. Germline V gene data show CDR1 as SGHAT and CDR2 as FQNNGV. The V segment lost 0 bases and the J segment 4 bases; nucleotides outside the gene matches: 6. As DNA, the CDR3 is TGTGCCAGCAGCTTAGAGGGACAGGGTAGGAGAGAGACCCAGTACTTC. It codes for CASSLEGQGRRETQYF.

The chain has TRBV20-1 and TRBJ1-1; the D is unclear. This CDR3 is 12 amino acids long. CDR1 and CDR2 from the germline V gene are DFQATT and SNEGSKA (reference sequence). V was shortened by 3 bases and J by 0 bases, with 5 bases between the two germline ends. CDR3 sequence (DNA): TGCAGTGCTAGGGTTATGAACACTGAAGCTTTCTTT. This gives the protein CSARVMNTEAFF.

V gene TRBV5-1 combines with J gene TRBJ1-2; possible D gene TRBD1, 5 bases. From germline, CDR1 is SGHRS and CDR2 YFSETQ. The CDR3 runs 14 residues. The V and J ends lost 7 bases and 7 bases respectively, with 20 bases between them. Here the CDR3 DNA reads TGCGCCAGCCGGCTATCTGGGACGTCAGGTGGCTACACCTTC. It specifies CASRLSGTSGGYTF.

This clonotype was recorded only once. The chain carries TRBV2 and TRBJ1-2; no firm D call. CDR3 length: 11 residues. V lost 8 bases, J lost 0 bases, and 4 bases lay in between. Germline CDR1 SNHLY, CDR2 FYNNEI. For the CDR3, the DNA is TGTGCCAGCGCACCTAACTATGGCTACACCTTC. Amino acids: CASAPNYGYTF.

This clonotype was seen at least ten times. The V gene is TRBV28, the J gene TRBJ1-2, with D possibly matching TRBD1 (5 bases). The CDR3 length is 14 residues. The germline gives CDR1 MDHEN, CDR2 SYDVKM. The V and J ends lost 8 bases and 4 bases respectively, with 17 bases between them. CDR3 amino acids: CASVSPQVPYGYTF. The CDR3 DNA reads TGTGCCAGCGTGAGTCCACAGGTACCCTATGGCTACACCTTC.

This chain uses TRBV4-2 with TRBJ1-2; 9 bases agree with TRBD1. V lost 3 bases, J lost 12 bases, and 8 bases stayed unmatched. The CDR3 spans 13 residues. CDR1 and CDR2 from the germline V gene are LGHNA and YNFKEQ. CDR3 DNA: TGTGCCAGCAGCCAGAGACAGGGGGACGGAAACACCTTC. Its protein product is CASSQRQGDGNTF.

This clonotype has a count of ten or more. The chain joins TRBV6-4 to TRBJ2-1; 7 nucleotides line up with TRBD2. The length of the CDR3 is 16 residues. Losses at the gene ends were 3 bases for V and 0 bases for J; bases not matched to a gene: 5. Germline V gene data show CDR1 as MRHNA and CDR2 as SNTAGT. CDR3 nucleotide sequence: TGTGCCAGCAGTGATTCACTAGCGCCCTCCTACAATGAGCAGTTCTTC. Its protein product is CASSDSLAPSYNEQFF.

The sample holds many counts of this clonotype. The V gene is TRBV6-2 or TRBV6-3, the J gene TRBJ1-4; TRBD1 might be the D (5 bases). The germline V gene encodes CDR1 MNHEY and CDR2 SVGEGT. V was clipped by 5 bases and J by 13 bases, with 17 bases between them. The CDR3 is made up of 13 amino acids. The CDR3 sequence: CASSRDRASLLFF. CDR3 in DNA: TGTGCCAGCAGTCGGGACCGCGCGTCGTTACTGTTTTTT.

This clonotype occurred once. This chain uses TRBV9 with TRBJ1-2; D perhaps matches TRBD1 (6 bases). The CDR3 is made up of 15 amino acids. The V gene lost 2 bases and the J gene lost 2 bases, with 13 bases spanning the gap. Germline loops: CDR1 SGDLS, CDR2 YYNGEE. CDR3 nucleotides: TGTGCCAGCAGCGTCGGGACAACCGTCAACTATGGCTACACCTTC. Amino acid sequence: CASSVGTTVNYGYTF. The variable domain in full, completed from reference TRBV9 and TRBJ1-2, reads DSGVTQTPKHLITATGQRVTLRCSPRSGDLSVYWYQQSLDQGLQFLIQYYNGEERAKGNILERFSAQQFPDLHSELNLSSLELGDSALYFCASSVGTTVNYGYTFGSGTRLTVV.

In regard to this clonotype: A read error may explain this, as a much larger clone is one base away. The J gene is TRBJ2-5, the V gene TRBV11-2; 7 positions match TRBD2. Looked up from germline, CDR1 is SGHAT and CDR2 is FQNNGV. The CDR3 is 16 residues long. V shed 4 bases, J shed 4 bases, and the junction held 12 bases outside the gene matches. CDR3 amino acids: CASSSRLGEGRETQYF. CDR3 nucleotide sequence: TGTGCCAGCAGCTCTCGCCTGGGGGAGGGTCGAGAGACCCAGTACTTC.